Presented here are 26 T cell receptor beta chains from one specimen sequenced in a study of shared clonotypes between healthy human individuals. Profiled with immunoSEQ multiplex PCR; TCRdb holds only in-frame clones, not every one. The sample includes nearly 1 million clones, more than 75% of them seen just once. The sequencing input was memory CD4+ T cells sorted from blood. Subset: CD45RA-negative fraction. Receptors originate from a man aged 18 to 29 in good health.

The CDR3 loop is CASSLDRLAGRSTQYF. CDR3 sequence (DNA): TGTGCCAGCAGCCTTGACCGGCTAGCGGGTCGGTCCACCCAGTACTTC. The J gene is TRBJ2-5, the V gene TRBV11-2; 8 bases match TRBD2. The germline gives CDR1 SGHAT, CDR2 FQNNGV. J lost 8 bases, V lost 5 bases, and 16 bases had no gene match. CDR3 length: 16 residues.

This chain uses TRBV6-5 with TRBJ1-2; 8 nucleotides agree with TRBD1. V gave up 3 bases and J gave up 7 bases; unmatched junction bases: 10. In germline, CDR1 is MNHEY, CDR2 SVGAGI. The CDR3 is made up of 15 amino acids. CDR3 sequence (DNA): TGTGCCAGCAGTTATTCATGGACAGGGCAGGCTGGCTACACCTTC. Protein: CASSYSWTGQAGYTF.

V usage is TRBV11-1 and J usage is TRBJ2-5, with 14 nucleotides matching TRBD2. Germline V gene data show CDR1 as SGHAT and CDR2 as FQDESV (reference sequence). This CDR3 has 17 residues. V lost 3 bases, J lost 5 bases, and 8 bases stayed unmatched. CDR3 loop: CASSFGTSGGSGETQYF. The CDR3 DNA reads TGTGCCAGCAGCTTTGGGACTAGCGGGGGTTCAGGGGAGACCCAGTACTTC.

This clone has a handful of counts. The V gene is TRBV19, the J gene TRBJ1-6; 10 nucleotides line up with TRBD1. Trimming at V came to 5 bases and at J to 8 bases, leaving 6 bases not matched to a gene. CDR1 is LNHDA, CDR2 SQIVND, per germline (reference sequence). This CDR3 has 15 residues. CDR3: CASSSGTGVDSPLHF. CDR3 in DNA: TGTGCCAGTAGTTCCGGGACAGGGGTCGATTCACCCCTCCACTTT.

To note about this clone: Different DNA sequences within this sample yield the same CDR3. The CDR3 loop is CASSTSGGVGTEAFF. CDR3 in DNA: TGTGCCAGCAGCACCTCAGGGGGCGTGGGCACTGAAGCTTTCTTT. This chain joins TRBV7-8 and TRBJ1-1; 8 bases match TRBD1. CDR1 SGHVS and CDR2 FQNEAQ come from the germline V gene. The CDR3 consists of 15 residues. J was trimmed by 4 bases and V by 5 bases; bases with no gene match: 9.

The chain joins TRBV29-1 to TRBJ2-1; 11 positions match TRBD2. There are 15 residues in the CDR3. Germline loops: CDR1 SQVTM, CDR2 ANQGSEA. V lost 5 bases to trimming and J lost 0 bases; unmatched junction nucleotides: 3. The CDR3 DNA is TGCAGCGTTAAGGGACTAGCGGACTCCTACAATGAGCAGTTCTTC. Amino acids: CSVKGLADSYNEQFF.

The chain joins TRBV7-2 to TRBJ2-2; D is possibly TRBD2 (5 bases). Trimming left V 5 bases short and J 4 bases short, with 14 bases between. Germline CDR1 and CDR2: SGHTA and FQGNSA. The CDR3 is made up of 15 amino acids. The CDR3 coding sequence is TGTGCCAGCAGCCTAAGACACGCGGGCACCGGGGAGCTGTTTTTT. Its protein product is CASSLRHAGTGELFF. Full variable domain (outside the CDR3, taken from reference TRBV7-2 and TRBJ2-2): GAGVSQSPSNKVTEKGKDVELRCDPISGHTALYWYRQSLGQGLEFLIYFQGNSAPDKSGLPSDRFSAERTGGSVSTLTIQRTQQEDSAVYLCASSLRHAGTGELFFGEGSRLTVL.

This chain uses TRBV27 with TRBJ2-7, with 7 bases fitting TRBD2. The CDR3 has 15 residues. J lost 0 bases, V lost 5 bases, and 7 bases had no gene match. Germline CDR1 is MNHEY and CDR2 is SMNVEV (reference sequence). The CDR3 loop reads CASSPGGSTSYEQYF. CDR3 in DNA: TGTGCCAGCAGTCCCGGGGGGTCAACCTCCTACGAGCAGTACTTC.

The V and J genes are TRBV5-6 and TRBJ2-2; 11 bases line up with TRBD2. CDR1 is SGHDT, CDR2 YYEEEE, per germline. This CDR3 is 15 amino acids long. V lost 6 bases, J lost 3 bases, and 4 bases stayed unmatched. CDR3 region: CASTKGLADTGELFF. As DNA, the CDR3 is TGTGCCAGCACAAAGGGACTAGCGGACACCGGGGAGCTGTTTTTT.

The gene calls are TRBV6-1 and TRBJ2-2, with a possible D match to TRBD2 (6 bases). Germline V gene data show CDR1 as MNHNS and CDR2 as SASEGT. The CDR3 has 15 residues. Trimming took off 6 bases at V and 2 bases at J, with 13 bases between the two ends. CDR3 residues: CASRTGAGNTGELFF. The CDR3 nucleotides read TGTGCCAGCAGGACCGGGGCGGGAAACACCGGGGAGCTGTTTTTT.

V is TRBV5-1 and J is TRBJ2-7, with TRBD2 identical over 8 bases. The CDR3 is 14 residues long. The ends lost 4 bases at V and 5 bases at J; junction bases unmatched: 8. Germline loops: CDR1 SGHRS, CDR2 YFSETQ. CDR3 sequence: CASSSGLAIHEQYF. The CDR3 coding sequence is TGCGCCAGCAGCAGCGGACTAGCTATCCACGAGCAGTACTTC.

The genes are TRBV4-1 and TRBJ1-2; 8 nucleotides match TRBD1. This CDR3 has 16 residues. Germline trimming cut 0 bases from V and 0 bases from J; bases unmatched to any gene: 3. CDR1 is MGHRA and CDR2 is YSYEKL in the germline V gene. CDR3 nucleotides: TGCGCCAGCAGCCAAGAGGGGGGACAGGCTAACTATGGCTACACCTTC. As protein: CASSQEGGQANYGYTF.

A remark on this clone: This CDR3 is also generated by other DNA sequences in the sample. The chain is built from TRBV6-5 and TRBJ1-1; 7 nucleotides line up with TRBD1. Per germline, CDR1 MNHEY and CDR2 SVGAGI. V lost 5 bases to trimming and J lost 1 base; unmatched junction nucleotides: 4. This CDR3 spans 14 amino acids. CDR3 in amino acids: CASSKRTGNTEAFF. The CDR3 coding sequence is TGTGCCAGCAGTAAAAGGACAGGGAACACTGAAGCTTTCTTT.

The V and J genes are TRBV7-9 and TRBJ2-7, with 10 bases lining up with TRBD1. The CDR3 is 16 residues long. Per the germline V gene, CDR1 is SEHNR and CDR2 is FQNEAQ (reference sequence). Trimming removed 4 bases from V and 4 bases from J; junction bases left unmatched: 10. For the CDR3, the DNA is TGTGCCAGCAGCTCCGAAAGGTCGGGACAGGGGTACGAGCAGTACTTC. Translation gives CASSSERSGQGYEQYF.

V gene TRBV6-6 combines with J gene TRBJ1-4, with unresolved D. In germline, CDR1 is MNHNY, CDR2 SVGAGI (reference sequence). There are 12 residues in the CDR3. With 0 bases removed from V and 7 bases from J, the gap between germline ends came to 3 bases. CDR3 DNA: TGTGCCAGCAGTTACTCCCGTGAAAAACTGTTTTTT. Amino acids: CASSYSREKLFF.

The sample holds one count of this clone. The chain couples TRBV10-3 to TRBJ1-2, with TRBD1 matching 8 bases. This CDR3 spans 15 amino acids. The germline V gene has CDR1 ENHRY and CDR2 SYGVKD. The trim removed 0 bases at V and 9 bases at J, leaving 9 bases unmatched. The CDR3 loop reads CAISESRTGKTRYTF. The CDR3 DNA is TGTGCCATCAGTGAGTCCCGGACAGGGAAAACCCGCTACACCTTC.

The chain combines TRBV29-1 with TRBJ1-1; D is ambiguous. The V gene's germline CDR1 is SQVTM and CDR2 ANQGSEA. The CDR3 consists of 13 residues. Trimming stripped 5 bases from V and 0 bases from J, with 10 bases between. CDR3 region: CSVRVNLNTEAFF. CDR3 coding DNA: TGCAGCGTTAGGGTTAATTTGAACACTGAAGCTTTCTTT.

The chain recombines TRBV27 with TRBJ2-7; 7 nucleotides agree with TRBD1. The CDR3 length is 13 residues. The germline V gene has CDR1 MNHEY and CDR2 SMNVEV (reference sequence). V lost 6 bases to trimming and J lost 7 bases; unmatched junction nucleotides: 9. CDR3 sequence: CASRTGYMGEQYF. The CDR3, as DNA: TGTGCCAGCAGGACAGGGTATATGGGGGAGCAGTACTTC.

This chain links TRBV6-4 with TRBJ2-2; D is uncertain. Per the germline V gene, CDR1 is MRHNA and CDR2 is SNTAGT. The V end was cut by 6 bases, the J end by 1 base, with 12 bases between. The length of the CDR3 is 15 residues. The CDR3 sequence: CASSQTNRNTGELFF. CDR3 nucleotide sequence: TGTGCCAGCAGCCAAACGAACAGGAACACCGGGGAGCTGTTTTTT.

CDR3 region: CATSRDLLNSFGYTF. The CDR3, as DNA: TGTGCCACCAGCAGAGATCTTTTGAACAGTTTTGGCTACACCTTC. This rearrangement joins TRBV15 to TRBJ1-2; no clear D gene. The CDR3 spans 15 residues. The V end was cut by 0 bases, the J end by 7 bases, with 15 bases between. Germline CDR1 LNHNV, CDR2 YYDKDF (reference sequence).

This rearrangement joins TRBV2 to TRBJ2-2; D gene uncertain. CDR3 size: 12 residues. The V gene lost 4 bases and the J gene lost 6 bases, with 6 bases spanning the gap. Germline CDR1 and CDR2: SNHLY and FYNNEI. CDR3 in DNA: TGTGCCAGCAGTGGGTCCGCCGGGGAGCTGTTTTTT. This encodes CASSGSAGELFF. The entire variable domain, with the rest obtained from reference TRBV2 and TRBJ2-2, is as follows: EPEVTQTPSHQVTQMGQEVILRCVPISNHLYFYWYRQILGQKVEFLVSFYNNEISEKSEIFDDQFSVERPDGSNFTLKIRSTKLEDSAMYFCASSGSAGELFFGEGSRLTVL.

This chain links TRBV18 with TRBJ1-5, with a weak D call TRBD1 (6 bases). Deletions cut 3 bases from V and 4 bases from J, with 10 bases between. Germline CDR1 and CDR2: KGHSH and LQKENI. This CDR3 spans 14 amino acids. In nucleotides, the CDR3 is TGTGCCAGCTCACCGGACAGTCGAAATCAGCCCCAGCATTTT. Translated: CASSPDSRNQPQHF.

This clone has a single count. The sample carries other DNA sequences with the same CDR3. The chain combines TRBV19 with TRBJ1-5, with unresolved D. Trimming took off 1 base at V and 7 bases at J, with 14 bases between the two ends. Germline V gene lookup returns CDR1 LNHDA and CDR2 SQIVND (reference sequence). This CDR3 spans 15 amino acids. The CDR3 nucleotides read TGTGCCAGTAGTATAGCTGGAGGGTCGGGACAGCCCCAGCATTTT. This gives the protein CASSIAGGSGQPQHF. The full variable domain, rest sourced from reference TRBV19 and TRBJ1-5, is DGGITQSPKYLFRKEGQNVTLSCEQNLNHDAMYWYRQDPGQGLRLIYYSQIVNDFQKGDIAEGYSVSREKKESFPLTVTSAQKNPTAFYLCASSIAGGSGQPQHFGDGTRLSIL.

This clone was counted a single time. V usage is TRBV14 and J usage is TRBJ2-5; D gene unclear. CDR1 is SGHDN and CDR2 is FVKESK in the germline V gene. Trimming cost V 6 bases and J 2 bases, with 10 bases left between them. This CDR3 is built from 13 residues. As DNA, the CDR3 is TGTGCCAGCAGTAACAGCTTACAAGAGACCCAGTACTTC. As protein: CASSNSLQETQYF. Combining the CDR3 with reference TRBV14 and TRBJ2-5 gives the whole variable domain EAGVTQFPSHSVIEKGQTVTLRCDPISGHDNLYWYRRVMGKEIKFLLHFVKESKQDESGMPNNRFLAERTGGTYSTLKVQPAELEDSGVYFCASSNSLQETQYFGPGTRLLVL.

This clone showed up just a few times. The rearrangement joins TRBV30 to TRBJ1-2; 7 nucleotides agree with TRBD1. This CDR3 is 13 amino acids long. Germline CDR1 reads GTSNPN; CDR2 reads SVGIG (reference sequence). With V trimmed by 1 base and J by 4 bases, 3 bases remained unmatched. CDR3 region: CAWSARQGYGYTF. In nucleotides, the CDR3 is TGTGCCTGGAGTGCCAGACAGGGCTATGGCTACACCTTC.

The CDR3 sequence is CASSPSPDREYPGELFF. CDR3 coding DNA: TGTGCCAGCAGCCCCAGTCCGGACAGGGAATACCCCGGGGAGCTGTTTTTT. The genes are TRBV13 and TRBJ2-2, with TRBD1 identical over 8 bases. Germline V gene sequence: CDR1 PRHDT, CDR2 FYEKMQ (reference sequence). The CDR3 spans 17 residues. J was trimmed by 6 bases and V by 5 bases; bases with no gene match: 14. Complete variable domain (other parts from reference TRBV13 and TRBJ2-2): AAGVIQSPRHLIKEKRETATLKCYPIPRHDTVYWYQQGPGQDPQFLISFYEKMQSDKGSIPDRFSAQQFSDYHSELNMSSLELGDSALYFCASSPSPDREYPGELFFGEGSRLTVL.